A selection of T cell receptor beta chains follows, all from one sample in a study of blood T cells in healthy people across ages. MiXCR was run by TCRdb on the 5' RACE reads, yielding one entry per CDR3 protein. The sample has 1.5 million to 2 million distinct CDR3 sequences, 28% seen once. The sample consisted of blood. The receptors were sampled from a young woman in good health. The CDR3 runs from the conserved cysteine through the conserved F or W. D genes are given only for firm matches. A clone size is listed for some rows: how often the clone was seen (once, few, many), or a class if it is expanded.

clone_size	v_call	d_call	cdr3_length	j_call	cdr3_aa	cdr3_nt
-	TRBV6-1	-	16	TRBJ2-7	CASSPIATRGVYEQYF	TGTGCCAGCAGCCCGATCGCGACTAGGGGGGTTTACGAGCAGTACTTC
few	TRBV10-3	-	13	TRBJ1-5	CAISEFLNQPQHF	TGTGCCATCAGTGAGTTCCTCAATCAGCCCCAGCATTTT
-	TRBV20-1	TRBD1	13	TRBJ1-5	CSANTGTGQPQHF	TGCAGTGCGAACACAGGGACAGGTCAGCCCCAGCATTTT
-	TRBV12-5	-	13	TRBJ1-1	CASGFGGGTEAFF	TGTGCTAGTGGTTTCGGGGGGGGAACTGAAGCTTTCTTT
few	TRBV28	TRBD1	16	TRBJ2-4	CASSNPGQGASVRQYF	TGTGCCAGCAGTAACCCGGGACAGGGGGCGTCGGTTCGGCAGTACTTC
few	TRBV5-6	-	15	TRBJ1-5	CASSRRENSNQPQHF	TGTGCCAGCAGTCGCCGGGAGAATAGCAATCAGCCCCAGCATTTT
few	TRBV10-3	-	13	TRBJ1-6	CAISEAGNSPLHF	TGTGCCATCAGTGAAGCGGGGAACTCACCCCTCCACTTT
many	TRBV5-5	TRBD2	16	TRBJ2-1	CASTAGPSRSYNEQFF	TGTGCCAGCACAGCGGGACCTTCAAGATCCTACAATGAGCAGTTCTTC
-	TRBV20-1	TRBD2	17	TRBJ2-2	CSAGPGLAGGRGGELFF	TGCAGTGCGGGTCCGGGACTAGCGGGAGGCCGGGGCGGGGAGCTGTTTTTT
few	TRBV6-2/TRBV6-3	-	16	TRBJ1-1	CASSPTYFRENTEAFF	TGTGCCAGCAGCCCCACCTACTTCAGGGAAAACACTGAAGCTTTCTTT
few	TRBV7-9	TRBD1	15	TRBJ2-1	CASSLAQGADGEQFF	TGTGCCAGCAGCTTAGCCCAGGGGGCAGACGGGGAGCAGTTCTTC
-	TRBV29-1	TRBD1	14	TRBJ2-7	CSGQGASGAYEQYF	TGCAGCGGACAGGGGGCGAGCGGCGCCTACGAGCAGTACTTC
-	TRBV19	-	16	TRBJ2-1	CASSIEPTAVYNEQFF	TGTGCCAGTAGTATAGAACCCACAGCGGTTTACAATGAGCAGTTCTTC
few	TRBV12-3/TRBV12-4	-	14	TRBJ2-3	CASSLPGRGDTQYF	TGTGCCAGCAGTTTACCGGGGCGTGGGGATACGCAGTATTTT
few	TRBV10-3	-	16	TRBJ2-7	CAISDPASWWVYEQYF	TGTGCCATCAGTGACCCGGCCTCCTGGTGGGTTTACGAGCAGTACTTC
-	TRBV11-2	TRBD2	17	TRBJ2-7	CASSLSPLAGVPHEQYF	TGTGCCAGCAGCCTTTCCCCACTAGCGGGAGTTCCCCACGAGCAGTACTTC
few	TRBV24-1	TRBD1	16	TRBJ2-1	CVTSDSRQGVNNERFF	TGTGTCACCAGTGATTCCCGACAGGGGGTTAACAATGAGCGGTTCTTC
-	TRBV7-9	TRBD1	13	TRBJ2-3	CASRNTGVDTQYF	TGTGCCAGCAGGAACACAGGGGTAGATACGCAGTATTTT
few	TRBV3-1	-	13	TRBJ2-3	CASSSPFKNTQYF	TGTGCCAGCAGCTCGCCCTTTAAGAATACGCAGTATTTT
-	TRBV18	-	15	TRBJ1-4	CASSTGQRVNEKLFF	TGTGCCAGCTCAACAGGACAGCGTGTAAATGAAAAACTGTTTTTT
-	TRBV19	-	11	TRBJ2-1	CASSISRLTFF	TGTGCCAGTAGTATTTCGAGGCTGACGTTCTTC
-	TRBV5-5	-	14	TRBJ2-7	CASSLVGRTYGQYF	TGTGCCAGCAGCTTGGTAGGCAGAACCTACGGGCAGTACTTC
-	TRBV29-1	TRBD1	14	TRBJ1-5	CSVQGERGNQPQHF	TGCAGCGTACAGGGGGAGAGGGGCAATCAGCCCCAGCATTTT
-	TRBV2	-	13	TRBJ2-5	CASSVLRQETQYF	TGTGCCAGCAGTGTTTTGAGGCAAGAGACCCAGTACTTC
-	TRBV6-6	-	15	TRBJ2-1	CASSYGTNSYNEQFF	TGTGCCAGCAGTTACGGGACAAACTCCTACAATGAGCAGTTCTTC
few	TRBV12-3/TRBV12-4	-	12	TRBJ1-2	CASSPNGYGYTF	TGTGCCAGCAGCCCCAATGGATATGGCTACACCTTC
-	TRBV5-6	-	15	TRBJ2-1	CASIPSSDLYNEQFF	TGTGCCAGCATCCCCTCTAGCGACCTCTACAATGAGCAGTTCTTC
many	TRBV28	-	13	TRBJ2-7	CASSLRENYEQYF	TGTGCCAGCAGTTTAAGGGAAAACTACGAGCAGTACTTC
few	TRBV27	-	17	TRBJ2-1	CASSLPTVLGMGNEQFF	TGTGCCAGCAGTTTGCCGACGGTACTGGGGATGGGCAATGAGCAGTTCTTC